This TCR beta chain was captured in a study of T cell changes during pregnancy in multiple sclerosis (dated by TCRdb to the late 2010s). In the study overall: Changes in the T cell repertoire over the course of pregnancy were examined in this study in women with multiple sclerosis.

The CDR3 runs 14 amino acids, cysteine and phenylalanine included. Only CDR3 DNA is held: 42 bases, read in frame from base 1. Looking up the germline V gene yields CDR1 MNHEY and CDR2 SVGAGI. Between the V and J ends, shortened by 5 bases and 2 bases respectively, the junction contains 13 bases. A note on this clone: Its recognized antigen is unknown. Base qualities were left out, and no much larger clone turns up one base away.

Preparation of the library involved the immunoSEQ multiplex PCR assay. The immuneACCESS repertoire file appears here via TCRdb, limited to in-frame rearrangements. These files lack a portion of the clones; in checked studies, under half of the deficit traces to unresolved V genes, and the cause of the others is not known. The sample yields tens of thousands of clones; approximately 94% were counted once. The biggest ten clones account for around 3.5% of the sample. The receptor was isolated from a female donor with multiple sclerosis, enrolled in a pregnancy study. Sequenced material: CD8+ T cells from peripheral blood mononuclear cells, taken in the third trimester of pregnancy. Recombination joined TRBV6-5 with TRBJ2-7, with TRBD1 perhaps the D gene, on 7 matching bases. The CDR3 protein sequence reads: CASSPQGGPYEQYF. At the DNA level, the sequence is TGTGCCAGCAGTCCGCAGGGGGGACCCTACGAGCAGTACTTC.